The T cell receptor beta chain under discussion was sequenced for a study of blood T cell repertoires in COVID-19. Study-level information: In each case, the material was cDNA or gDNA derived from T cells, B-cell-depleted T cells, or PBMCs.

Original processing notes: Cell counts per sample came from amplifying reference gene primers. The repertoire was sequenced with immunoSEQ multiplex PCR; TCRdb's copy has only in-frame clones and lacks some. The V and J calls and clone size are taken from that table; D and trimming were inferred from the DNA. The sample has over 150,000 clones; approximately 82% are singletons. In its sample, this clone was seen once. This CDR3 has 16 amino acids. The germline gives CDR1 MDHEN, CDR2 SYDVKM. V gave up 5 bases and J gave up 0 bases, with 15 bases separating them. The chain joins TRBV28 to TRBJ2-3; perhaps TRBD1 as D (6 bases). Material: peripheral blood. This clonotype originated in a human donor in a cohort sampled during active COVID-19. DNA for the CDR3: TGTGCCAGCAGTGCTCCAGGGGATACTAGCACAGATACGCAGTATTTT. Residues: CASSAPGDTSTDTQYF.